A single sample is the source of the 32 T cell receptor beta chains below, sequenced in a study of neurological immune-mediated disorders. Using its own MiXCR run on the 5' RACE reads, TCRdb lists one record per CDR3 protein. The sample holds 70,000 or so distinct CDR3 sequences, around 5% seen once. Input material: PBMCs. These receptors all stem from a woman younger than 45 with multiple sclerosis.

This clonotype was seen repeatedly, ten times or more. V usage is TRBV9 and J usage is TRBJ2-7; 8 bases fit TRBD1. J was trimmed by 3 bases and V by 8 bases; bases with no gene match: 4. CDR3 length: 12 amino acids. Germline assignment: CDR1 SGDLS and CDR2 YYNGEE. CDR3 DNA sequence: TGTGCCAGTAGTACAGGGGGCTACGAGCAGTACTTC. It is translated as CASSTGGYEQYF.

This clonotype was detected ten times or more. This sequence joins TRBV3-1 and TRBJ2-7; D could derive from TRBD1 or TRBD2 (5 bases each). V lost 3 bases and J lost 2, with 8 bases in between. The CDR3 is made up of 13 amino acids. CDR1 and CDR2 from the germline V gene are LGHDT and YNNKEL (reference sequence). CDR3 loop: CASSHGGTYEQYF. The CDR3 nucleotides read TGTGCCAGCAGCCATGGGGGTACCTACGAGCAGTACTTC.

There are many counts of this clonotype. The rearrangement links TRBV20-1 to TRBJ2-4; 9 bases fit TRBD1. This CDR3 is built from 16 residues. V shed 3 bases, J shed 7 bases, and the junction held 13 bases outside the gene matches. Germline loops: CDR1 DFQATT, CDR2 SNEGSKA (reference sequence). This CDR3 is CSARGPGTGLENIQYF. CDR3 bases: TGCAGTGCTAGGGGACCCGGGACAGGGTTGGAGAACATTCAGTACTTC.

This clonotype occurred many times. The V gene is TRBV7-2, the J gene TRBJ2-7; 11 nucleotides align to TRBD2. J was trimmed by 6 bases and V by 1 base; bases with no gene match: 8. Germline V gene sequence: CDR1 SGHTA, CDR2 FQGNSA. This CDR3 spans 16 amino acids. The CDR3 nucleotides are TGTGCCAGCAGCTTAGAGGCTAGCGGGGGGTTTCGCGAGCAGTACTTC. It yields the protein CASSLEASGGFREQYF.

This clonotype was detected many times. The rearrangement uses TRBV10-3 and TRBJ1-1; the D gene is possibly TRBD1 (5 bases). Germline V gene sequence: CDR1 ENHRY, CDR2 SYGVKD. CDR3 length equals 14 residues. V lost 0 bases and J lost 3, with 8 bases in between. CDR3 region: CAISESSGDTEAFF. The CDR3 DNA follows: TGTGCCATCAGTGAGTCTTCGGGGGACACTGAAGCTTTCTTT.

This clonotype was detected ten times or more. The rearrangement joins TRBV20-1 to TRBJ1-2; D uncertain. The CDR3 has 14 residues. V was shortened by 0 bases and J by 4 bases, with 12 bases between the two germline ends. Germline V lookup: CDR1 DFQATT, CDR2 SNEGSKA (reference sequence). The CDR3 sequence is CSARDPRTRYGYTF. CDR3 bases: TGCAGTGCTAGAGATCCTCGGACGCGCTATGGCTACACCTTC.

This clonotype was seen many times. This chain joins TRBV5-1 and TRBJ2-7, with a possible D match to TRBD1 (6 bases). Trimming pared 4 bases from V and 5 bases from J, leaving 13 bases between. The CDR3 covers 13 residues. From germline, CDR1 is SGHRS and CDR2 YFSETQ. The CDR3 sequence is CASSHRVGNEQYF. Here the CDR3 DNA reads TGCGCCAGCAGCCACAGGGTTGGAAACGAGCAGTACTTC. Full variable domain (missing parts from reference TRBV5-1 and TRBJ2-7): KAGVTQTPRYLIKTRGQQVTLSCSPISGHRSVSWYQQTPGQGLQFLFEYFSETQRNKGNFPGRFSGRQFSNSRSEMNVSTLELGDSALYLCASSHRVGNEQYFGPGTRLTVT.

This clonotype has ten or more counts. The chain couples TRBV7-9 to TRBJ1-1; possible D gene TRBD1, 6 bases. V lost 3 bases and J 2 bases, leaving 10 bases between the germline ends. In germline, CDR1 is SEHNR, CDR2 FQNEAQ (reference sequence). This CDR3 region has 14 residues. As DNA, the CDR3 is TGTGCCAGCAGCTTGCGGGGGCAAAACACTGAAGCTTTCTTT. It codes for CASSLRGQNTEAFF.

The CDR3 DNA is TGTGCCAGCAGCCTTAGCGGGGGTGGGGATACGCAGTATTTT. This encodes CASSLSGGGDTQYF. V usage is TRBV12-3 or TRBV12-4 and J usage is TRBJ2-3; 9 bases are shared with TRBD2. The CDR3 totals 14 residues. V shed 6 bases, J shed 6 bases, and the junction held 7 bases outside the gene matches.

This clonotype was seen ten or more times. The chain links TRBV3-1 to TRBJ2-7; D might be TRBD1 (6 bases). The germline gives CDR1 LGHDT, CDR2 YNNKEL (reference sequence). V dropped 4 bases and J dropped 7 bases, with 20 bases sitting between them. This CDR3 is 15 amino acids long. This CDR3 reads CASSRDNGGLWEQYF. The CDR3 nucleotides read TGTGCCAGCAGCCGAGACAATGGGGGCCTTTGGGAGCAGTACTTC.

This clonotype was recorded at least ten times. V usage is TRBV7-9 and J usage is TRBJ1-1; 9 bases align to TRBD1. Trimming cost V 3 bases and J 1 base; bases outside gene matches: 3. Per the germline V gene, CDR1 is SEHNR and CDR2 is FQNEAQ (reference sequence). The CDR3 consists of 15 residues. This chain's CDR3 is CASSFLDRGNTEAFF. The CDR3 bases are TGTGCCAGCAGCTTTTTGGACAGGGGGAACACTGAAGCTTTCTTT.

This clonotype appeared a few times. The gene calls are TRBV5-1 and TRBJ2-5; 10 bases line up with TRBD1. The CDR3 sequence is 14 residues long. Germline CDR1 SGHRS, CDR2 YFSETQ. Trimming removed 3 bases from V and 5 bases from J; junction bases left unmatched: 4. The CDR3, as DNA: TGCGCCAGCAGCTCGGGACAGGGGCGGGAGACCCAGTACTTC. This sequence encodes CASSSGQGRETQYF.

This clonotype was counted ten times or more. The chain has TRBV9 and TRBJ2-3; 11 bases align to TRBD2. Germline V gene data show CDR1 as SGDLS and CDR2 as YYNGEE. V lost 2 bases, J lost 3 bases, and 23 bases stayed unmatched. CDR3 length equals 22 residues. As DNA, the CDR3 is TGTGCCAGCAGCGTTAGCGGGGGGGCCTTTTGGACGCAGGCCCGAAAGACAGATACGCAGTATTTT. Translating gives CASSVSGGAFWTQARKTDTQYF.

This clonotype is a singleton in its sample. A read error is possible here, since a much larger clone lies one base away. The rearrangement uses TRBV7-2 and TRBJ2-3, with a possible D match to TRBD2 (6 bases). The V and J ends lost 3 bases and 0 bases respectively, with 16 bases between them. This CDR3 contains 17 residues. The germline V gene encodes CDR1 SGHTA and CDR2 FQGNSA. CDR3 loop: CASSFTSRAFSTDTQYF. DNA for the CDR3: TGTGCCAGCAGCTTTACTAGCAGGGCCTTCAGCACAGATACGCAGTATTTT.

About this clonotype: Here the CDR3 omits its conserved ending phenylalanine or tryptophan, so a read error is the likely source. J is TRBJ1-2 and V is TRBV20-1; D is perhaps TRBD1 (5 bases). Trimming removed 5 bases at V and 1 base at J, with 17 bases between. Per the germline V gene, CDR1 is DFQATT and CDR2 is SNEGSKA (reference sequence). The CDR3 spans 15 residues. The CDR3 spells CSASSGQLINYGYTN. For the CDR3, the DNA is TGCAGTGCTTCCTCGGGGCAGCTGATTAACTATGGCTACACCAAC.

This clonotype appeared many times. The CDR3 loop reads CATSPDITEAFF. The DNA of the CDR3 is TGTGCCACCAGCCCTGACATCACTGAAGCTTTCTTT. The V gene is TRBV15, the J gene TRBJ1-1, with D unclear. This CDR3 contains 12 residues. V was cut by 5 bases and J by 4 bases, with 8 bases left in between. Germline lookup yields CDR1 LNHNV and CDR2 YYDKDF (reference sequence). The full variable domain, rest sourced from reference TRBV15 and TRBJ1-1, is DAMVIQNPRYQVTQFGKPVTLSCSQTLNHNVMYWYQQKSSQAPKLLFHYYDKDFNNEADTPDNFQSRRPNTSFCFLDIRSPGLGDTAMYLCATSPDITEAFFGQGTRLTVV.

This clonotype was seen many times. The chain uses TRBV7-6 and TRBJ2-2, with D possibly called TRBD1 or TRBD2 (5 bases each). CDR3 length equals 14 residues. Trimming took 5 bases from V and 8 from J, leaving 15 bases between them. The germline CDR1 and CDR2 sequences are SGHVS and FNYEAQ. CDR3 coding DNA: TGTGCCAGCAGCCGGGGACCGTCTATGGGGGAGCTGTTTTTT. Translation gives CASSRGPSMGELFF.

In this sample, this clonotype turned up many times. The chain couples TRBV12-3 or TRBV12-4 to TRBJ2-5; 10 bases are shared with TRBD2. V dropped 5 bases and J dropped 3; count of bases not matched to a gene: 6. This CDR3 spans 15 amino acids. CDR3 nucleotides: TGTGCCAGCAGTCCGATCCTAGCGGGGGAAGAGACCCAGTACTTC. This translates into CASSPILAGEETQYF.

This clonotype showed up many times. The chain has TRBV15 and TRBJ2-3; D tentatively fits TRBD1 or TRBD2 (5 bases each). V dropped 0 bases and J dropped 1 base, with 14 bases sitting between them. The CDR3 covers 17 residues. Germline V gene sequence: CDR1 LNHNV, CDR2 YYDKDF (reference sequence). The CDR3 sequence is CATSREGTERGTDTQYF. In DNA, the CDR3 is TGTGCCACCAGCAGAGAGGGGACCGAGAGGGGCACAGATACGCAGTATTTT. Together with reference TRBV15 and TRBJ2-3, the CDR3 gives the full variable domain: DAMVIQNPRYQVTQFGKPVTLSCSQTLNHNVMYWYQQKSSQAPKLLFHYYDKDFNNEADTPDNFQSRRPNTSFCFLDIRSPGLGDTAMYLCATSREGTERGTDTQYFGPGTRLTVL.

Many counts were recorded for this clonotype. V is TRBV24-1 and J is TRBJ1-2; D might be TRBD1 (6 bases). Per germline, CDR1 KGHDR and CDR2 SFDVKD. V was trimmed by 4 bases and J by 4 bases, leaving 12 bases between them. The CDR3 totals 14 residues. CDR3 in DNA: TGTGCCACCAGTGACCCTGACAGGCCCTATGGCTACACCTTC. Its protein is CATSDPDRPYGYTF.

As DNA, the CDR3 is TGCGCCAGCAGCTTCCTCGACTCGATCAATGAGCAGTTCTTC. As protein: CASSFLDSINEQFF. The V call is TRBV5-1, the J call TRBJ2-1; no reliable D call. This CDR3 has 14 amino acids. V was cut by 2 bases and J by 6 bases, with 12 bases left in between. Germline V gene lookup returns CDR1 SGHRS and CDR2 YFSETQ.

This clonotype was seen more than once but under ten times. V gene TRBV9 combines with J gene TRBJ2-1; 12 bases align to TRBD2. J gave up 2 bases and V 5 bases, and 8 bases lay outside the gene matches. Germline lookup yields CDR1 SGDLS and CDR2 YYNGEE. This CDR3 comprises 17 residues. CDR3 residues: CASSPGASGGAYNEQFF. The CDR3 nucleotides are TGTGCCAGCAGTCCAGGCGCTAGCGGGGGGGCCTACAATGAGCAGTTCTTC.

This clonotype was picked up many times. V and J are TRBV12-3 or TRBV12-4 and TRBJ1-2, with D hard to call. The CDR3 length is 12 residues. V gave up 3 bases and J gave up 5 bases, with 7 bases separating them. The CDR3 protein is CASSLVRYGYTF. The CDR3 nucleotides are TGTGCCAGCAGTTTGGTCCGGTATGGCTACACCTTC.

This clonotype was counted ten times or more. This chain's CDR3 is CASSLWGGYSHAFF. CDR3 coding DNA: TGTGCCAGCAGTTTATGGGGAGGGTATAGCCATGCTTTCTTT. This sequence joins TRBV28 and TRBJ1-1; D call uncertain. Trimming removed 0 bases at V and 11 bases at J, with 16 bases between. Per germline, CDR1 MDHEN and CDR2 SYDVKM. The CDR3 contains 14 residues.

This clonotype was seen many times. Here the CDR3 reads CASSSAPGWDTEAFF. The CDR3 DNA reads as TGTGCCAGCAGCTCGGCCCCGGGTTGGGACACTGAAGCTTTCTTT. The chain has TRBV5-6 and TRBJ1-1, with D hard to call. The CDR3 length is 15 residues. Between the trimmed V and J ends, which lost 3 bases and 3 bases, there was a span of 15 bases. The germline V gene has CDR1 SGHDT and CDR2 YYEEEE.

This clonotype has ten or more counts. This chain joins TRBV29-1 and TRBJ2-7; no clear D gene. This CDR3 has 11 amino acids. In germline, CDR1 is SQVTM, CDR2 ANQGSEA. V lost 0 bases to trimming and J lost 3 bases, with 3 bases between them. The CDR3 DNA reads TGCAGCGTTGAAGACAGCTACGAGCAGTACTTC. Its translation is CSVEDSYEQYF.

This clonotype has ten or more counts. CDR3 nucleotides: TGTGCCACCAGGCCTGGGGACAGCGAAATTAATGAAAAACTGTTTTTT. Translation gives CATRPGDSEINEKLFF. The rearrangement uses TRBV15 and TRBJ1-4, with TRBD1 matching 7 bases. The germline CDR1 and CDR2 sequences are LNHNV and YYDKDF (reference sequence). CDR3 size: 16 residues. Trimming at V came to 6 bases and at J to 4 bases, leaving 11 bases not matched to a gene.

This clonotype has just one count. A read error may explain this, as a much larger clone is one base away. The CDR3 bases are TGTGCCAGCAGTTTAACGAATCGGGCCCAGCATTTT. Its translation is CASSLTNRAQHF. The chain uses TRBV12-3 or TRBV12-4 and TRBJ1-5; no definite D call. The V gene lost 2 bases and the J gene lost 11 bases, with 10 bases spanning the gap. This CDR3 has 12 amino acids.

A few counts support this clonotype. The rearrangement joins TRBV20-1 to TRBJ1-2, with 8 bases identical to TRBD1. The germline CDR1 and CDR2 sequences are DFQATT and SNEGSKA (reference sequence). The V segment lost 7 bases and the J segment 4 bases; nucleotides outside the gene matches: 5. The length of the CDR3 is 12 residues. The CDR3 spells CSVAGGSYGYTF. As DNA, the CDR3 is TGCAGTGTTGCAGGGGGCTCCTATGGCTACACCTTC.

This clonotype appeared many times. The chain employs TRBV21-1 and TRBJ1-1; the D call in the table, TRBD1, was not verified against the DNA. TRBV21-1 is a pseudogene segment. The CDR3 totals 14 residues. CDR3 in DNA: TGTGCCAGCAAACCGGGACAGGGGGCCCCTGAAGCTTTCTTT. Translating it yields CASKPGQGAPEAFF.

The CDR3 DNA sequence: TGTGCCAGCAGCCCGGTAAATTCACCCCTCCACTTT. This codes for CASSPVNSPLHF. V is TRBV5-6 and J is TRBJ1-6; D not resolved. V gave up 4 bases and J gave up 7 bases, with 6 bases separating them. CDR1 is SGHDT, CDR2 YYEEEE, per germline. This CDR3 comprises 12 residues.

This clonotype showed up just a few times. This chain links TRBV5-1 with TRBJ2-5, with D possibly being TRBD2 (6 bases). This CDR3 comprises 13 residues. The V gene lost 7 bases and the J gene lost 5 bases, with 15 bases spanning the gap. CDR1 and CDR2 (germline): SGHRS, YFSETQ. The CDR3 nucleotides read TGCGCCAGCTCGCCGGGGGACCTGGAGACCCAGTACTTC. It is translated as CASSPGDLETQYF. The variable domain in full, with the rest retrieved from reference TRBV5-1 and TRBJ2-5, is KAGVTQTPRYLIKTRGQQVTLSCSPISGHRSVSWYQQTPGQGLQFLFEYFSETQRNKGNFPGRFSGRQFSNSRSEMNVSTLELGDSALYLCASSPGDLETQYFGPGTRLLVL.